These 20 T cell receptor beta chains share one sample of origin, sequenced in a study of blood T cell repertoires in COVID-19. Profiling relied on immunoSEQ multiplex PCR, and the TCRdb table lists in-frame clones only, not all of them. This sample has 200,000 or so clones, with approximately 83% found just once. Input material: peripheral blood. These TCRs come from a human donor with active or convalescent COVID-19. The donor label of this sample is uncertain.

This clone was picked up one time. The chain uses TRBV7-3 and TRBJ1-6; 7 bases fit TRBD1. CDR1 is SGHTA and CDR2 is FQGTGA in the germline V gene. The ends lost 6 bases at V and 6 bases at J; junction bases unmatched: 8. The length of the CDR3 is 15 residues. The CDR3 bases are TGTGCCAGCAGTGCCGGGACAGCGATTAATTCACCCCTCCACTTT. Translating gives CASSAGTAINSPLHF.

The chain joins TRBV28 to TRBJ2-7, with 12 bases matching TRBD2. The CDR3 sequence is 13 residues long. J was trimmed by 6 bases and V by 10 bases; bases with no gene match: 7. The V gene's germline CDR1 is MDHEN and CDR2 SYDVKM. DNA for the CDR3: TGTGCCAACACGACTAGCGGGAGACGCGAGCAGTACTTC. The encoded protein is CANTTSGRREQYF.

The chain employs TRBV6-1 and TRBJ2-7; 9 bases fit TRBD1. The length of the CDR3 is 17 residues. Germline trimming cut 1 base from V and 6 bases from J; bases unmatched to any gene: 13. Germline loops: CDR1 MNHNS, CDR2 SASEGT. CDR3 nucleotide sequence: TGTGCCAGCAGTGAAGTAGGAAGCCTGGGACAGGGAGGCGAGCAGTACTTC. Translating it yields CASSEVGSLGQGGEQYF.

The rearrangement links TRBV27 to TRBJ1-2; no reliable D call. This CDR3 comprises 11 residues. Trimming shortened V by 6 bases and J by 8 bases, and 10 bases separated the two germline ends. Germline values: CDR1 MNHEY, CDR2 SMNVEV (reference sequence). The DNA of the CDR3 is TGTGCCAGCAGAAACTGGGAGGGCTACACCTTC. Its translation is CASRNWEGYTF.

This clone was seen only once. The V gene is TRBV13, the J gene TRBJ2-2; D is perhaps TRBD1 (5 bases). Trimming shortened V by 5 bases and J by 5 bases, and 9 bases separated the two germline ends. This CDR3 has 13 residues. Germline V gives CDR1 PRHDT, CDR2 FYEKMQ (reference sequence). The CDR3 reads CASSVAGTGELFF. As DNA, the CDR3 is TGTGCCAGCAGCGTTGCAGGGACCGGGGAGCTGTTTTTT.

The V and J genes are TRBV6-5 and TRBJ2-7; D is ambiguous. The CDR3 covers 14 residues. Germline loops: CDR1 MNHEY, CDR2 SVGAGI. V was cut by 6 bases and J by 0 bases, with 12 bases left in between. The CDR3 reads CASSPLADSYEQYF. The DNA for the CDR3 is TGTGCCAGCAGCCCCCTCGCGGACTCCTACGAGCAGTACTTC.

Concerning this clone: Other DNA sequences within the sample encode an identical CDR3. The chain has TRBV5-4 and TRBJ2-7; 15 bases map to TRBD2. Germline trimming cut 4 bases from V and 6 bases from J; bases unmatched to any gene: 2. Looked up from germline, CDR1 is SGHNT and CDR2 is YYREEE (reference sequence). This CDR3 has 14 amino acids. The CDR3 sequence: CASSPGLAGGEQYF. In nucleotides, the CDR3 is TGTGCCAGCAGCCCGGGACTAGCGGGAGGCGAGCAGTACTTC.

The chain uses TRBV14 and TRBJ2-5; D is ambiguous. This CDR3 spans 14 amino acids. Germline CDR1 reads SGHDN; CDR2 reads FVKESK. The V and J ends lost 0 bases and 1 base respectively, with 6 bases between them. The CDR3 region is CASSQEFSQETQYF. As DNA, the CDR3 is TGTGCCAGCAGCCAAGAGTTCAGCCAAGAGACCCAGTACTTC. Full variable domain (outside the CDR3, taken from reference TRBV14 and TRBJ2-5): EAGVTQFPSHSVIEKGQTVTLRCDPISGHDNLYWYRRVMGKEIKFLLHFVKESKQDESGMPNNRFLAERTGGTYSTLKVQPAELEDSGVYFCASSQEFSQETQYFGPGTRLLVL.

The J gene is TRBJ2-1, the V gene TRBV6-5; D might be TRBD2 (5 bases). This CDR3 is 12 amino acids long. Germline V CDR1 and CDR2: MNHEY, SVGAGI. Trimming removed 5 bases at V and 13 bases at J, with 15 bases between. The CDR3 region has the DNA TGTGCCAGCAGTAGTACCGGGAACTCCCAGTTCTTC. Translating gives CASSSTGNSQFF.

The J gene is TRBJ2-7, the V gene TRBV28; 8 bases agree with TRBD2. The germline CDR1 and CDR2 sequences are MDHEN and SYDVKM. V trimming: 3 bases; J trimming: 5 bases; junction bases outside the gene matches: 6. The CDR3 spans 14 residues. This chain's CDR3 is CASSFSREGHEQYF. CDR3 bases: TGTGCCAGCAGTTTTAGTCGGGAGGGCCACGAGCAGTACTTC.

This chain joins TRBV6-5 and TRBJ1-2, with a weak D call TRBD1 (6 bases). Germline CDR1 reads MNHEY; CDR2 reads SVGAGI. This CDR3 spans 14 amino acids. The V end lost 6 bases, the J end lost 7 bases, and 18 bases lay between the germline ends. For the CDR3, the DNA is TGTGCCAGCAGACAAGGGACACTCCATCCTGGCTACACCTTC. Protein sequence: CASRQGTLHPGYTF.

The chain joins TRBV28 to TRBJ1-2; a weak D match, TRBD1 (6 bases). V shed 2 bases and J shed 5 bases, with 15 bases lying between them. Per germline, CDR1 MDHEN and CDR2 SYDVKM. This CDR3 contains 15 residues. This CDR3 is CASSLASGAYYGYTF. As DNA, the CDR3 is TGTGCCAGCAGTTTAGCCTCAGGGGCTTATTATGGCTACACCTTC.

The CDR3, as DNA: TGTGCCAGCAGTTTACTAAACACCGGGGAGCTGTTTTTT. Translated: CASSLLNTGELFF. This chain links TRBV6-5 with TRBJ2-2; no clear D gene. This CDR3 spans 13 amino acids. The germline CDR1 and CDR2 sequences are MNHEY and SVGAGI. V was trimmed by 4 bases and J by 2 bases, leaving 5 bases between them.

The chain carries TRBV9 and TRBJ2-1, with TRBD2 as a possible D gene (5 bases). The CDR3 extends over 13 amino acids. The V gene's germline CDR1 is SGDLS and CDR2 YYNGEE. V was cut by 4 bases and J by 4 bases, with 9 bases left in between. CDR3 DNA sequence: TGTGCCAGCAGCTTCGGGGTTTACAATGAGCAGTTCTTC. Translating it yields CASSFGVYNEQFF.

The CDR3 DNA follows: TGCGCCAGCAGCCAAGATGGGACAACCTACGAGCAGTACTTC. Translation: CASSQDGTTYEQYF. The J gene is TRBJ2-7, the V gene TRBV4-1, with D possibly being TRBD1 (6 bases). CDR1 is MGHRA and CDR2 is YSYEKL in the germline V gene. This CDR3 contains 14 residues. The V end was cut by 0 bases, the J end by 2 bases, with 8 bases between.

The chain employs TRBV7-2 and TRBJ1-2; the match to TRBD1 covers 8 bases. Germline CDR1 SGHTA, CDR2 FQGNSA. V lost 7 bases, J lost 0 bases, and 4 bases stayed unmatched. The CDR3 spans 14 residues. In DNA, the CDR3 is TGTGCCAGCACCGAACAGGGGGCTAACTATGGCTACACCTTC. It yields the protein CASTEQGANYGYTF.

The chain is built from TRBV9 and TRBJ1-2, with 7 bases fitting TRBD1. The CDR3 spans 12 residues. Germline trimming cut 3 bases from V and 8 bases from J; bases unmatched to any gene: 4. The germline gives CDR1 SGDLS, CDR2 YYNGEE. This chain's CDR3 is CASSDTGEGYTF. The CDR3 nucleotides read TGTGCCAGCAGCGATACAGGGGAGGGCTACACCTTC.

The chain links TRBV3-1 (or the pseudogene TRBV3-2) to TRBJ2-3; 14 bases agree with TRBD2. This CDR3 spans 16 amino acids. The germline gives CDR1 LGHDT, CDR2 YNNKEL (reference sequence). Unmatched junction bases numbered 4, after V lost 4 bases and J lost 4 bases. The CDR3 is CASSLRLAGGPDTQYF. In nucleotides, the CDR3 is TGTGCCAGCAGCCTAAGACTAGCGGGGGGGCCAGATACGCAGTATTTT.

CDR3 sequence reads: CASSVQGGTSGANVLTF. The CDR3 DNA reads as TGTGCCAGCAGCGTACAGGGAGGAACTAGTGGGGCCAACGTCCTGACTTTC. The chain combines TRBV9 with TRBJ2-6, with a tentative D call TRBD2 (6 bases). CDR3 length: 17 amino acids. Germline-derived CDR1 and CDR2 are SGDLS and YYNGEE. The V gene lost 1 base and the J gene lost 3 bases, with 14 bases spanning the gap.

The chain employs TRBV5-5 and TRBJ2-7; possibly TRBD1 for D (5 bases). V was shortened by 0 bases and J by 3 bases, with 13 bases between the two germline ends. The length of the CDR3 is 15 residues. Germline lookup yields CDR1 SGHKS and CDR2 YYEKEE (reference sequence). The CDR3 DNA reads as TGTGCCAGCAGCTTGGTAGGCGACAGTGACTACGAGCAGTACTTC. It encodes CASSLVGDSDYEQYF.